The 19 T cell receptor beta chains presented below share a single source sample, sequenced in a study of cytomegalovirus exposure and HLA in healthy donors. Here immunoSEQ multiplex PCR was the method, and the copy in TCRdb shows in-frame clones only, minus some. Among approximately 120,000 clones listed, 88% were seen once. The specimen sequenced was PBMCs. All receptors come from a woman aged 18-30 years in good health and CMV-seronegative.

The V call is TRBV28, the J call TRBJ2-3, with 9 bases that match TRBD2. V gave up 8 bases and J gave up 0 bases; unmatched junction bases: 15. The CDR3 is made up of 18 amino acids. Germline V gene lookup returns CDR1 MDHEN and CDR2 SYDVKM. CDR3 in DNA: TGTGCCAGCCCTCCCAGGGGTAGCGGGGGACAGAGCACAGATACGCAGTATTTT. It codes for CASPPRGSGGQSTDTQYF.

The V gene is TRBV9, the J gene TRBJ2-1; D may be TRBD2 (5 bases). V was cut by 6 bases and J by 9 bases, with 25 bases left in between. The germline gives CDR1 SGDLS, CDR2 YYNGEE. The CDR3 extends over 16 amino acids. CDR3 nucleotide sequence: TGTGCCAGCACCCAGTTCCGGGATAGACCTCTCGGTGAGCAGTTCTTC. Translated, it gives CASTQFRDRPLGEQFF.

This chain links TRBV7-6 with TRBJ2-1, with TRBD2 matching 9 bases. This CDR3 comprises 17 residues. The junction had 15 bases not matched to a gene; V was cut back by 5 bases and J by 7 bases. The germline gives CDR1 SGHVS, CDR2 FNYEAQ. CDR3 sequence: CASSPLGKAGGWNEQFF. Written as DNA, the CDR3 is TGTGCCAGCAGCCCGCTCGGGAAGGCGGGAGGGTGGAATGAGCAGTTCTTC.

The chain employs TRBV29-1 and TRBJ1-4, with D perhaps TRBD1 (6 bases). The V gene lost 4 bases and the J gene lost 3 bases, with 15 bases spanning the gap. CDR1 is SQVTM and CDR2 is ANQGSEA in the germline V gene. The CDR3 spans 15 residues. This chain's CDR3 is CSVAGHNLPNEKLFF. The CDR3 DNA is TGCAGCGTTGCGGGACACAACCTTCCTAATGAAAAACTGTTTTTT.

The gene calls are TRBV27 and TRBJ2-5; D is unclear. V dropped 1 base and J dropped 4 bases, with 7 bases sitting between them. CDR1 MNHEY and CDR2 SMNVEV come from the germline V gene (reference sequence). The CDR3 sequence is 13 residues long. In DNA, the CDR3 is TGTGCCAGCAGTTTATACTCGAGAGAGACCCAGTACTTC. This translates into CASSLYSRETQYF.

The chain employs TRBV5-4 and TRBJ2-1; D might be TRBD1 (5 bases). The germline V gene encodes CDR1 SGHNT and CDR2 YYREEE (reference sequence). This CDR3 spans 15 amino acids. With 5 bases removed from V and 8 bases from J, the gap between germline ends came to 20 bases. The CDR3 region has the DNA TGTGCCAGCAGTACAGAAGGTCAGGGTACCTATGAGCAGTTCTTC. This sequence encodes CASSTEGQGTYEQFF. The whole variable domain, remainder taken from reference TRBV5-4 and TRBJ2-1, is ETGVTQSPTHLIKTRGQQVTLRCSSQSGHNTVSWYQQALGQGPQFIFQYYREEENGRGNFPPRFSGLQFPNYSSELNVNALELDDSALYLCASSTEGQGTYEQFFGPGTRLTVL.

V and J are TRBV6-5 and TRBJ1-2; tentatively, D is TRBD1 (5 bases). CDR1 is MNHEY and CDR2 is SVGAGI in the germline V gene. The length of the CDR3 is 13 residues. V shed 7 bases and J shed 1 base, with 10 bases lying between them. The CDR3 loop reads CASTQGRNYGYTF. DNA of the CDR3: TGTGCCAGCACCCAGGGCCGTAACTATGGCTACACCTTC.

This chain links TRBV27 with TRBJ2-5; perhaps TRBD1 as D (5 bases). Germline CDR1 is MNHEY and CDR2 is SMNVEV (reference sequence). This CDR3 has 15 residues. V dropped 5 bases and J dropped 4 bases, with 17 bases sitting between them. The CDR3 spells CASSNTYDRAETQYF. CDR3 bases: TGTGCCAGCAGTAATACATACGACAGAGCAGAGACCCAGTACTTC.

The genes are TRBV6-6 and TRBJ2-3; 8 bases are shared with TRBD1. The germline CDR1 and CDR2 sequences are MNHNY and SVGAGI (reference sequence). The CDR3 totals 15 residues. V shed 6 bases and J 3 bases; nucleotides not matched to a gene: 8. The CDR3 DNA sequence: TGTGCCAGCAGGTTCCGGGACAGGCGGACAGATACGCAGTATTTT. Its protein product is CASRFRDRRTDTQYF.

DNA for the CDR3: TGTGCCACCAGCCCGGCGGGGGCCGGTGAGACCCAGTACTTC. Protein: CATSPAGAGETQYF. The chain has TRBV15 and TRBJ2-5; possibly TRBD2 for D (7 bases). The CDR3 runs to 14 residues. Germline assignment: CDR1 LNHNV and CDR2 YYDKDF (reference sequence). Trimming removed 5 bases at V and 5 bases at J, with 15 bases between.

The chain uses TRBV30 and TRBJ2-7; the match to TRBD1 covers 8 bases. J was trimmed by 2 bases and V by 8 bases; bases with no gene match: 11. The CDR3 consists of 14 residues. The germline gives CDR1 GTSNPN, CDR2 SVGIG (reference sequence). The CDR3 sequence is CAALTGGNTYEQYF. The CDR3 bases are TGTGCCGCCCTAACAGGGGGTAACACCTACGAGCAGTACTTC.

The CDR3 region has the DNA TGTGCCAGCAGCCCCCCTCGGTCGGGGGGAAATGGCTACACCTTC. Residues: CASSPPRSGGNGYTF. The chain combines TRBV14 with TRBJ1-2; tentatively, D is TRBD1 (5 bases). The germline V and J ends were trimmed by 4 bases and 6 bases, with 18 bases remaining between them. CDR1 SGHDN and CDR2 FVKESK come from the germline V gene. CDR3 length equals 15 residues.

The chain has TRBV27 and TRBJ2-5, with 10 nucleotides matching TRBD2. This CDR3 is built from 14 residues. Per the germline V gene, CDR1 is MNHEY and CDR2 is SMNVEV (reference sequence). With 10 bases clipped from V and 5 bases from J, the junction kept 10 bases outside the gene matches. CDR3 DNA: TGTGCCACCAAGCGGGAGGGCATTTCCGAGACCCAGTACTTC. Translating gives CATKREGISETQYF.

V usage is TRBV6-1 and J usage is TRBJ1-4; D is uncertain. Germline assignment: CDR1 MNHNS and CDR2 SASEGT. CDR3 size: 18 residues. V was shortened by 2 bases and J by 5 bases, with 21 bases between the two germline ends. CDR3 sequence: CASSESPHLGSLNEKLFF. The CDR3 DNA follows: TGTGCCAGCAGTGAATCCCCTCACCTTGGCTCCCTCAATGAAAAACTGTTTTTT.

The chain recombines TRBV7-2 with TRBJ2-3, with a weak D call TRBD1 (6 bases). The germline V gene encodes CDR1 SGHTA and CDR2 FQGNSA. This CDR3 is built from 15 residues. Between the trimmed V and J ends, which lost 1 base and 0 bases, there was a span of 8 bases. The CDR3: CASSLGGPSTDTQYF. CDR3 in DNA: TGTGCCAGCAGCTTAGGGGGGCCTAGCACAGATACGCAGTATTTT.

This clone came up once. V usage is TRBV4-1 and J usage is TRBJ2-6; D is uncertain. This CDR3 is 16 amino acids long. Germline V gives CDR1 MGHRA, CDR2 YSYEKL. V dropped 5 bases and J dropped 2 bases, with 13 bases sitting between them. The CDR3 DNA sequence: TGCGCCAGCAGCAGAGCGCTCGGCACTGGGGCCAACGTCCTGACTTTC. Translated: CASSRALGTGANVLTF.

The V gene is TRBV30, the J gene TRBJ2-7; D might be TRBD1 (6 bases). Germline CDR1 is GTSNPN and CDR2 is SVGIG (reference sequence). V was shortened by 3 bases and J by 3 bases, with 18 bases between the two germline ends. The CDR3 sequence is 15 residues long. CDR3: CAWSNFRTANYEQYF. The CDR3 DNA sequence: TGTGCCTGGAGCAATTTCCGGACAGCAAACTACGAGCAGTACTTC.

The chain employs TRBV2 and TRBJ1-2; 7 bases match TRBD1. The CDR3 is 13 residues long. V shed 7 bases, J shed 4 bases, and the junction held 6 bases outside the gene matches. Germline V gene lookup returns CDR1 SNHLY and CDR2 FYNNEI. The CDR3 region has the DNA TGTGCCAGCACCTCCAGACAGGGCTATGGCTACACCTTC. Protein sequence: CASTSRQGYGYTF.

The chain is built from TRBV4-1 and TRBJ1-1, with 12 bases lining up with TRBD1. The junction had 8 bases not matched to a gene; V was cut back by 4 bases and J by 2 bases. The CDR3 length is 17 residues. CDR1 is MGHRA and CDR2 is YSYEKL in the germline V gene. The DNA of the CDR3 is TGCGCCAGCAGCCCTTCGGGACAGGGGGCGATTAACACTGAAGCTTTCTTT. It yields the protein CASSPSGQGAINTEAFF.